This TCR beta chain is from a study of T cell clonotyping in hematopoietic cell transplantation. There are 15 residues in the CDR3. Germline CDR1 and CDR2: SGHNT and YENEEA. V gave up 1 base and J gave up 4 bases, with 10 bases separating them. With regard to this clone: Its antigen remains unidentified.

Repertoires were generated with immunoSEQ multiplex PCR, while TCRdb's copy carries only in-frame clones and drops some. The data hold some 1,600 clones, with around two thirds observed a single time. Study-wide points: Recipient TCR diversity dropped after transplant; expanded clonotypes rose from day 30 to 180. Broader posttransplant TCR repertoire diversity was predicted by graft donor and pretransplant recipient Inverse Simpson Index values. Few recipient clonotypes overlapped donors; over 95% were de novo at given depth.

This chain joins TRBV11-3 and TRBJ2-2; D might be TRBD2 (6 bases). Sequenced material: peripheral blood mononuclear cells, taken 100 days after allogeneic stem cell transplant. The origin of this receptor is a female patient in her 60s who had an allogeneic stem cell transplant, so the T cells may come from the graft donor. Some clones in this sample may be carry-over from other donors' samples. The chain's CDR3 is CASSLGRGITGELFF. For the CDR3, the DNA is TGTGCCAGCAGCTTAGGGAGGGGCATCACCGGGGAGCTGTTTTTT.